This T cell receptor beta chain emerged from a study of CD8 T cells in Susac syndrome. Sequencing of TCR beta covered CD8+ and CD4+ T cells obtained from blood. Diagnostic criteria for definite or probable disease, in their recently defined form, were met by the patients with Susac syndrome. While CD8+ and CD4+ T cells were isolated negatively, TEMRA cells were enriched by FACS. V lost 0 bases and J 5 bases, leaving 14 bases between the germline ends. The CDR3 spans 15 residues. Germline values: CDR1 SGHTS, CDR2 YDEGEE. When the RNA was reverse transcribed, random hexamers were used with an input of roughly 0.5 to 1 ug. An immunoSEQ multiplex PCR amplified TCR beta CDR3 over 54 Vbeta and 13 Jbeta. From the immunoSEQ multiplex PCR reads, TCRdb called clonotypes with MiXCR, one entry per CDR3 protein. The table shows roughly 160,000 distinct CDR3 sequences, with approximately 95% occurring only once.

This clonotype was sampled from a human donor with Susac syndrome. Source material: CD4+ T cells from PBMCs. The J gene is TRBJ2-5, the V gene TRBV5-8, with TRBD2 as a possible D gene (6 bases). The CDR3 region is CASSLGRRDEETQYF. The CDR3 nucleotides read TGTGCCAGCAGCTTGGGTAGGAGGGACGAGGAGACCCAGTACTTC.